These T cell receptor beta chains were read from a single sample in a study of shared clonotypes between healthy human individuals. Repertoires were generated with immunoSEQ multiplex PCR, while TCRdb's copy carries only in-frame clones and drops some. The data hold 950,000 to 1,300,000 clones, with about 76% observed a single time. The specimen was memory CD4+ T cells sorted from blood. These receptors were collected from a young man in good health. Each CDR3 is given with its conserved first and last residue. The D gene is left open where the match is weak. Only part of the rows carry a size: once, few, many, or a class if the clone is expanded.

>-|-|TRBV5-4|TRBJ2-2
CASSLGSAITGELFF
TGTGCCAGCAGCCTTGGGAGTGCGATCACCGGGGAGCTGTTTTTT
>-|-|TRBV19|TRBJ1-3
CAVRRRNTIYF
TGTGCCGTCCGAAGGCGAAACACCATATATTTT
>few|TRBD1|TRBV19|TRBJ1-1
CASSSVGTGNTEAFF
TGTGCCAGTAGCTCCGTCGGGACAGGGAACACTGAAGCTTTCTTT
>-|-|TRBV10-3|TRBJ1-1
CAISFATNTEAFF
TGTGCCATCAGCTTTGCGACGAACACTGAAGCTTTCTTT
>-|-|TRBV4-1|TRBJ2-2
CASSQGIQSGTDTGELFF
TGCGCCAGCAGCCAAGGTATCCAGAGTGGGACTGACACCGGGGAGCTGTTTTTT
>-|-|TRBV4-2|TRBJ1-2
CASSQEGTSGGYTF
TGTGCCAGCAGCCAAGAGGGGACCTCTGGTGGCTACACCTTC
>-|TRBD1|TRBV28|TRBJ1-2
CASSLAYRTGRYGYTF
TGTGCCAGCAGTTTAGCATACCGGACAGGGCGTTATGGCTACACCTTC
>-|-|TRBV5-1|TRBJ1-4
CASSGSGAAGEKLFF
TGCGCCAGCAGCGGCTCCGGGGCTGCTGGTGAAAAACTGTTTTTT
>-|TRBD2|TRBV7-2|TRBJ2-5
CASSLRTKAGGQETQYF
TGTGCCAGCAGCCTCCGTACAAAGGCGGGGGGCCAAGAGACCCAGTACTTC
>-|-|TRBV6-1|TRBJ1-2
CASSEYWEDNYGYTF
TGTGCCAGCAGTGAATACTGGGAGGATAACTATGGCTACACCTTC
>once|-|TRBV20-1|TRBJ2-5
CSVGPKETQYF
TGCAGTGTGGGGCCTAAAGAGACCCAGTACTTC
>once|TRBD2|TRBV9|TRBJ2-1
CASSVDRGTSSYEQFF
TGTGCCAGCAGCGTAGATCGTGGGACTAGCTCTTATGAGCAGTTCTTC
>once|-|TRBV28|TRBJ1-1
CASRRSQRNTEAFF
TGTGCCAGCAGACGGAGTCAGAGGAACACTGAAGCTTTCTTT
>-|-|TRBV25-1|TRBJ2-1
CASSDGPRQFF
TGTGCCAGCAGTGACGGTCCTCGGCAGTTCTTC
>-|TRBD2|TRBV10-3|TRBJ2-3
CAIRTSGGAGDTQYF
TGTGCCATCAGGACTAGCGGGGGGGCTGGAGATACGCAGTATTTT
>-|-|TRBV5-1|TRBJ1-4
CASSRGGVEEKLFF
TGCGCCAGCAGCCGGGGTGGCGTAGAAGAAAAACTGTTTTTT
>few|-|TRBV19|TRBJ2-6
CASSRTDSGANVLTF
TGTGCCAGTAGTCGGACCGACTCTGGGGCCAACGTCCTGACTTTC
>-|-|TRBV6-5|TRBJ2-7
CASSRGRILPYEQYF
TGTGCCAGCAGTCGGGGCCGTATCTTACCCTACGAGCAGTACTTC
>-|TRBD1|TRBV5-1|TRBJ2-7
CASSYTPGGANYEQYF
TGCGCCAGCAGTTATACGCCAGGGGGCGCTAACTACGAGCAGTACTTC
>-|-|TRBV29-1|TRBJ2-3
CSGIKGDTQYF
TGCAGCGGTATCAAAGGAGATACGCAGTATTTT
>once|TRBD2|TRBV4-1|TRBJ2-7
CASSQRGGGQGEQYF
TGCGCCAGCAGCCAAAGGGGCGGGGGGCAGGGAGAGCAGTACTTC
>-|TRBD1|TRBV6-6|TRBJ1-6
CASSYGRGDNSPLHF
TGTGCCAGCAGTTACGGCAGGGGGGATAATTCACCCCTCCACTTT
>-|TRBD1|TRBV7-9|TRBJ1-2
CASSRWAGQGYGYTF
TGTGCCAGCAGCCGATGGGCAGGACAGGGGTATGGCTACACCTTC
>few|-|TRBV6-1|TRBJ2-2
CASTLGRRNTGELFF
TGTGCCAGCACCCTTGGACGGAGAAACACCGGGGAGCTGTTTTTT
>few|-|TRBV6-5|TRBJ1-1
CASSYQTGMNTEAFF
TGTGCCAGCAGTTACCAAACAGGAATGAACACTGAAGCTTTCTTT
>-|-|TRBV20-1|TRBJ2-7
CSAVDEQYF
TGCAGTGCGGTGGACGAGCAGTACTTC
>-|-|TRBV6-1|TRBJ1-5
CASSEVGRRQPQHF
TGTGCCAGCAGTGAAGTGGGAAGGCGACAGCCCCAGCATTTT
>-|-|TRBV6-6|TRBJ2-7
CASKGGQRDEQYF
TGTGCCAGCAAAGGGGGGCAGCGCGACGAGCAGTACTTC
>-|TRBD1|TRBV7-2|TRBJ1-2
CASSVRDRVYGYTF
TGTGCCAGCAGCGTCCGGGACAGGGTCTATGGCTACACCTTC